This TCR beta chain was identified in a study of blood T cells in healthy people across ages. CDR1 is SQVTM, CDR2 ANQGSEA, per germline. Trimming pared 1 base from V and 4 bases from J, leaving 13 bases between. The CDR3 consists of 14 residues. No fewer than 6.5 million PBMCs went into each sample. Sample-barcoded 5' priming and a J-beta primer mix drove a second PCR of 7 to 11 cycles. Each cDNA molecule was tagged by a template-switch adaptor with 12 random nucleotides. From each sample, at least 2.5 million paired-end reads containing CDR3 were obtained. TCRdb re-derived calls from the 5' RACE reads in MiXCR, one entry per CDR3 protein. The table has 1,300,000 or so distinct CDR3 sequences, approximately 59% seen once.

The receptor was derived from a man between 18 and 35 years old in good health. The chain has TRBV29-1 and TRBJ1-1; a weak D match, TRBD1 (6 bases). Sequencing used blood. The CDR3 nucleotides read TGCAGCGTTGAAGTACAGGGTCGGGTCACTGAAGCTTTCTTT. It yields the protein CSVEVQGRVTEAFF.